A single sample is the source of the 18 T cell receptor beta chains below, sequenced in a study of blood T cell repertoires in COVID-19. The method was immunoSEQ multiplex PCR; TCRdb's version includes in-frame clones alone and lacks a portion of them. This sample has roughly 100,000 clones, with about 85% found just once. The sequencing input was peripheral blood. The source is a human donor in a cohort sampled during active COVID-19.

The chain uses TRBV5-4 and TRBJ2-1; 7 positions agree with TRBD2. V shed 2 bases and J 3 bases; nucleotides not matched to a gene: 8. The CDR3 consists of 16 residues. CDR1 is SGHNT, CDR2 YYREEE, per germline (reference sequence). DNA for the CDR3: TGTGCCAGCAGCTTAGGATCGAGCGGGGTCTACAATGAGCAGTTCTTC. It codes for CASSLGSSGVYNEQFF.

The V and J genes are TRBV2 and TRBJ2-1, with a weak D call TRBD1 (5 bases). Germline loops: CDR1 SNHLY, CDR2 FYNNEI. The CDR3 covers 13 residues. With 5 bases removed from V and 5 bases from J, the gap between germline ends came to 10 bases. The CDR3 loop is CASSRDSHNEQFF. The CDR3 DNA is TGTGCCAGCAGTCGTGACAGCCACAATGAGCAGTTCTTC.

V usage is TRBV2 and J usage is TRBJ1-2; 8 bases are shared with TRBD1. The CDR3 sequence is 13 residues long. Germline loops: CDR1 SNHLY, CDR2 FYNNEI. The J segment lost 8 bases and the V segment lost 6 bases, leaving 8 bases of the junction unmatched. For the CDR3, the DNA is TGTGCCAGCAGAAACGGACAGGGTGGGGGCTACACCTTC. This translates into CASRNGQGGGYTF.

V usage is TRBV10-3 and J usage is TRBJ1-4; TRBD1 is a possible D gene (6 bases). Trimming removed 4 bases from V and 3 bases from J, with 15 bases in between. The CDR3 sequence is 16 residues long. Germline lookup yields CDR1 ENHRY and CDR2 SYGVKD. The CDR3 here is CAISVLPGGPNEKLFF. Here the CDR3 DNA reads TGTGCCATCAGTGTGCTTCCGGGGGGGCCTAATGAAAAACTGTTTTTT.

The V call is TRBV21-1, the J call TRBJ1-1; TRBD1 was called by the table and not checked on the DNA. TRBV21-1 is noted as a pseudogene. The CDR3 sequence is 18 residues long. CDR3 DNA sequence: TGTGCCAGCAGCAAAGAGGCGTATGAGGGGGCTGAGGACACTGAAGCTTTCTTT. Protein: CASSKEAYEGAEDTEAFF.

This clone was recorded only once. Here the CDR3 reads CASMGGRGANTGELFF. Written as DNA, the CDR3 is TGTGCCAGCATGGGGGGAAGAGGTGCTAACACCGGGGAGCTGTTTTTT. The rearrangement joins TRBV28 to TRBJ2-2; TRBD2 is a possible D gene (6 bases). Germline CDR1 reads MDHEN; CDR2 reads SYDVKM. The CDR3 is made up of 16 amino acids. Between the trimmed V and J ends, which lost 7 bases and 2 bases, there was a span of 17 bases.

The chain combines TRBV29-1 with TRBJ1-3, with D hard to call. V shed 7 bases and J shed 1 base, with 14 bases lying between them. Germline CDR1 SQVTM, CDR2 ANQGSEA. CDR3 length: 14 residues. The CDR3 protein is CSALDFYSGNTIYF. The CDR3 DNA reads as TGCAGCGCCCTAGACTTTTATTCTGGAAACACCATATATTTT.

CDR3 DNA sequence: TGCGCCAGCAGCCCAGCGACAGGTATCTCCTACGAGCAGTACTTC. This codes for CASSPATGISYEQYF. The V and J genes are TRBV5-1 and TRBJ2-7, with D tentatively TRBD1 (6 bases). The CDR3 loop spans 15 amino acids. The germline gives CDR1 SGHRS, CDR2 YFSETQ. V was clipped by 4 bases and J by 0 bases, with 14 bases between them. Drawing the rest from reference TRBV5-1 and TRBJ2-7, the complete variable domain is KAGVTQTPRYLIKTRGQQVTLSCSPISGHRSVSWYQQTPGQGLQFLFEYFSETQRNKGNFPGRFSGRQFSNSRSEMNVSTLELGDSALYLCASSPATGISYEQYFGPGTRLTVT.

The genes are TRBV11-2 and TRBJ2-7; 12 bases agree with TRBD2. Germline CDR1 is SGHAT and CDR2 is FQNNGV. The V and J ends lost 5 bases and 2 bases, in that order; junction bases with no gene match: 10. This CDR3 comprises 17 residues. This CDR3 reads CASSPWTSGIGTYEQYF. The DNA for the CDR3 is TGTGCCAGCAGCCCTTGGACTAGCGGGATAGGAACCTACGAGCAGTACTTC.

This chain connects TRBV28 to TRBJ2-5; TRBD1 agrees at 8 bases. The CDR3 extends over 15 amino acids. V lost 6 bases to trimming and J lost 5 bases; unmatched junction nucleotides: 11. From germline, CDR1 is MDHEN and CDR2 SYDVKM. As DNA, the CDR3 is TGTGCCAGCAGGGGTCGGACAGGGATGGATGAGACCCAGTACTTC. It is translated as CASRGRTGMDETQYF.

This clone was seen more than once but under ten times. This chain uses TRBV4-1 with TRBJ2-7; TRBD2 matches 8 bases. Trimming cost V 0 bases and J 3 bases; bases outside gene matches: 4. The CDR3 runs to 15 residues. Germline CDR1 is MGHRA and CDR2 is YSYEKL. The CDR3 DNA reads TGCGCCAGCAGCCAAGATTTGGCGGGGGGCTACGAGCAGTACTTC. Protein: CASSQDLAGGYEQYF.

This chain connects TRBV20-1 to TRBJ1-6; weak D call: TRBD1 (5 bases). V was cut by 3 bases and J by 0 bases, with 18 bases left in between. Germline assignment: CDR1 DFQATT and CDR2 SNEGSKA (reference sequence). The CDR3 covers 18 residues. CDR3 bases: TGCAGTGCTAGTGGGGCTTGGAGGGAAAGCTCCTATAATTCACCCCTCCACTTT. The encoded protein is CSASGAWRESSYNSPLHF.

J is TRBJ2-1 and V is TRBV27, with TRBD2 as a possible D gene (5 bases). This CDR3 contains 15 residues. Per the germline V gene, CDR1 is MNHEY and CDR2 is SMNVEV (reference sequence). The V end was cut by 1 base, the J end by 5 bases, with 12 bases between. CDR3 coding DNA: TGTGCCAGCAGTTTATTTGCACGGGGAGACAATGAGCAGTTCTTC. It translates to CASSLFARGDNEQFF.

This clone was detected only a few times. Other DNA sequences from this sample encode an identical CDR3 as well. V is TRBV4-1 and J is TRBJ1-1; the D gene is possibly TRBD1 (5 bases). The V and J ends lost 0 bases and 1 base respectively, with 6 bases between them. The length of the CDR3 is 14 residues. Germline loops: CDR1 MGHRA, CDR2 YSYEKL. This CDR3 is CASSQDQGNTEAFF. The DNA of the CDR3 is TGCGCCAGCAGCCAAGACCAGGGGAACACTGAAGCTTTCTTT.

The V gene is TRBV18, the J gene TRBJ1-6, with unresolved D. Between the trimmed V and J ends, which lost 3 bases and 0 bases, there was a span of 12 bases. The CDR3 runs 17 residues. Germline-derived CDR1 and CDR2 are KGHSH and LQKENI. CDR3 bases: TGTGCCAGCTCACCCCGGGCCGGGAGCTCCTATAATTCACCCCTCCACTTT. Amino acid sequence: CASSPRAGSSYNSPLHF.

The rearrangement joins TRBV5-4 to TRBJ2-7; 14 nucleotides align to TRBD2. CDR3 length: 16 amino acids. The ends lost 4 bases at V and 4 bases at J; junction bases unmatched: 7. Per germline, CDR1 SGHNT and CDR2 YYREEE (reference sequence). The CDR3 region is CASSLGLAGGSYEQYF. The DNA of the CDR3 is TGTGCCAGCAGCCTAGGACTAGCGGGGGGATCGTACGAGCAGTACTTC.

V usage is TRBV23-1 and J usage is TRBJ2-5, with 12 bases lining up with TRBD1. TRBV23-1 is placed among ORFs of uncertain function. The CDR3 runs 19 residues. V shed 1 base and J 4 bases; nucleotides not matched to a gene: 13. CDR3: CASSQYGTGGADPPETQYF. The CDR3, as DNA: TGCGCCAGCAGTCAATATGGGACAGGGGGCGCGGATCCCCCAGAGACCCAGTACTTC.

This chain uses TRBV6-2 or TRBV6-3 with TRBJ2-7; 7 bases agree with TRBD1. CDR1 is MNHEY and CDR2 is SVGEGT in the germline V gene. V was clipped by 5 bases and J by 0 bases; unmatched bases: 10. CDR3 length: 16 residues. The CDR3 nucleotides read TGTGCCAGCAGTCAGGACTCATACAGGGGCTCCTACGAGCAGTACTTC. It is translated as CASSQDSYRGSYEQYF.